This record looks at one T cell receptor (beta chain) sequence and its context. With 60 Vbeta and 13 Jbeta primers, the PCR was carried out. Sequencing was performed with immunoSEQ multiplex PCR; in TCRdb, only in-frame clones are kept and a portion is missing. The sample yields about 160,000 clones, around 80% seen once. The source of the sample is a study of cytomegalovirus exposure and HLA in healthy donors. Trimming left V 4 bases short and J 4 bases short, with 9 bases between. The CDR3 spans 13 residues. Per the germline V gene, CDR1 is SGHTA and CDR2 is FQGTGA. The V and J genes are TRBV7-3 and TRBJ2-3, with D uncertain. Sequencing used PBMCs. The receptor was isolated from a young man in good health and CMV-seronegative. The CDR3 nucleotides read TGTGCCAGCAGCTCCCGACTCGCAGATACGCAGTATTTT. Translating gives CASSSRLADTQYF.